What follows is one T cell receptor beta chain and its context. Its target is not known. Preparing the TCRbeta library involved the use of unique molecular identifiers. Using its own MiXCR run on the PCR reads, TCRdb lists one record per CDR3 protein. The top ten clones hold 2% to 2.5% of a sample with hundreds of thousands of distinct CDR3 sequences, approximately 12% of them seen once. The CDR3 contains 16 residues. This sample is part of a study of T-cell reconstitution after alpha-beta-depleted transplantation in children. Whole-study findings and limits: Recipient T cells and thymic progenitors that survived were the source of the high TCRbeta diversity seen at day 60 in some patients. T-cell numbers and diversity, one year after transplant, stemmed largely from T cells that were newly produced. Approximately two months post-transplant, alpha-beta T cells reportedly originated from several hundred expanded graft clones.

The chain has TRBV21-1 and TRBJ2-1; the DNA was not used to check the table's D call, TRBD1. TRBV21-1 is marked as a pseudogene. Here the sequenced sample was PBMCs, mostly from graft donor cells, taken 360 days after TCRalphabeta/CD19-depleted stem cell transplant. The sequence derives from a male patient aged 10-17 years who had a stem cell transplant for acute myeloid leukemia, so the T cells may come from the graft donor. The CDR3 region is CASSSRRDIINNEQFF. The CDR3 DNA follows: TGTGCCAGCAGCTCCCGACGCGACATTATAAACAATGAGCAGTTCTTC.